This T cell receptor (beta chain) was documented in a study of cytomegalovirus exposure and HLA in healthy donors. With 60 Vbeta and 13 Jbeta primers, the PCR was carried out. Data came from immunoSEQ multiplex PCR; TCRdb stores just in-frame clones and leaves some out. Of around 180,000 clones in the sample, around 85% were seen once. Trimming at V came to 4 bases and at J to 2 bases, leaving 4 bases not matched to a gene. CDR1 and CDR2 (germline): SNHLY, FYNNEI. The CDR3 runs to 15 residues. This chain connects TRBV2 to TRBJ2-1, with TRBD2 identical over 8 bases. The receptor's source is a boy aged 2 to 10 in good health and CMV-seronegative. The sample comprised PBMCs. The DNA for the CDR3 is TGTGCCAGCAGTGGGGGAGCGGGGGCCTACAATGAGCAGTTCTTC. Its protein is CASSGGAGAYNEQFF.